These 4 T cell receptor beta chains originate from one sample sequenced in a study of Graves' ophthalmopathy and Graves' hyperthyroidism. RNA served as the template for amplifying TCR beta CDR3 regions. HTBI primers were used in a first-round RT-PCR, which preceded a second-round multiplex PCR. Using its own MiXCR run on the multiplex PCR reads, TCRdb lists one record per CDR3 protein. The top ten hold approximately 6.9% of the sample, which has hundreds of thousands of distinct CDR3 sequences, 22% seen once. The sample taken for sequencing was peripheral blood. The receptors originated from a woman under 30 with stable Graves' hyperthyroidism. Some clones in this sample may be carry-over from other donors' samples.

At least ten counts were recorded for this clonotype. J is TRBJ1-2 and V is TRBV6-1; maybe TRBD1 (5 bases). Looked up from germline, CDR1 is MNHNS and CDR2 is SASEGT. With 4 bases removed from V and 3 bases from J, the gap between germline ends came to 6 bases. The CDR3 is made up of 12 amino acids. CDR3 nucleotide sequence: TGTGCCAGCAGTGTACAGGACTATGGCTACACCTTC. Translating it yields CASSVQDYGYTF.

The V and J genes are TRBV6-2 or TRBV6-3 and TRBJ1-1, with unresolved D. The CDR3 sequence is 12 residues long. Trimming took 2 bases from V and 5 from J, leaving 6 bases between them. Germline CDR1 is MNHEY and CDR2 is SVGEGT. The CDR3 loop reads CASSYLRTEAFF. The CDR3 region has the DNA TGTGCCAGCAGTTACCTAAGGACTGAAGCTTTCTTT.

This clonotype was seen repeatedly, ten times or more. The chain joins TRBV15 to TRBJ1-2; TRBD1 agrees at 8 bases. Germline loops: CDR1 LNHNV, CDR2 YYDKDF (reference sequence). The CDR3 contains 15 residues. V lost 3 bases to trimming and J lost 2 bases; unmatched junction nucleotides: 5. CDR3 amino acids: CATSRETGDNYGYTF. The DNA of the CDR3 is TGTGCCACCAGCAGGGAGACAGGGGACAACTATGGCTACACCTTC.

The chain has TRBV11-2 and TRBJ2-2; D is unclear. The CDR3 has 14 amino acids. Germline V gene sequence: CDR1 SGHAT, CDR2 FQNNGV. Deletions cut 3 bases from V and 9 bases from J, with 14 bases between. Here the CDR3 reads CASSFWQSSRELFF. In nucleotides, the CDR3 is TGTGCCAGCAGCTTCTGGCAGTCATCGAGGGAGCTGTTTTTT.